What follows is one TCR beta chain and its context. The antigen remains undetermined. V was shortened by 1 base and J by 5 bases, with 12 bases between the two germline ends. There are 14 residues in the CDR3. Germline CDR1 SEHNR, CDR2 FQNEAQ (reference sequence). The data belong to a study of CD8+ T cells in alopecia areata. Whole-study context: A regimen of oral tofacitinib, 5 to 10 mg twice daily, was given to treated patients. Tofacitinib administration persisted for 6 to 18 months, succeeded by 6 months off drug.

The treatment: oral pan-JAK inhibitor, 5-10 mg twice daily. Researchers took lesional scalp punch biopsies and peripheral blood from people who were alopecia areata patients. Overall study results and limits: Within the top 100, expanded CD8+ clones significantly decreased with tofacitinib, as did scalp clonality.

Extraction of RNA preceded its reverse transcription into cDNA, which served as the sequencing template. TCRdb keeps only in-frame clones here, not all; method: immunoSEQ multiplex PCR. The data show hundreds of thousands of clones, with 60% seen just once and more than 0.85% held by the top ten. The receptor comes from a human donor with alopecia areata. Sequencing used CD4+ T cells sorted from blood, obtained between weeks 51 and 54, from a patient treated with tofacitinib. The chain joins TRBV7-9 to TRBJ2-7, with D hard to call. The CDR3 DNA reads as TGTGCCAGCAGCTTAGGTGGCAGACCCCACGAGCAGTACTTC. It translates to CASSLGGRPHEQYF.